This T cell receptor (beta chain) came from a study of T cells in Graves' hyperthyroidism and ophthalmopathy. Study details: Pretreatment peripheral blood was obtained at initial diagnosis. Study-wide points: The blood repertoire included most of the expanded thyroid clonotypes above 0.001.

Among the patients, aged 18 to 65, hyperthyroidism was newly diagnosed and had lasted under 2 months. A patient was excluded if there was uncontrolled infection, other autoimmune disease, pregnancy or lactation. In regard to this clonotype: Its antigen is unidentified. A read error may explain this, as a much larger clone is one base away.

RNA transcripts provided the source from which TCR beta CDR3 regions were amplified. Primed by the HTBI set, a first-round RT-PCR was run on the TCR CDR3. TCRdb re-analysed the multiplex PCR reads in MiXCR, keeping a single row per CDR3 protein. The table records roughly 500,000 distinct CDR3 sequences, approximately 15% of them present only once. This CDR3 is 14 amino acids long. Germline-derived CDR1 and CDR2 are DFQATT and SNEGSKA (reference sequence). The chain carries TRBV20-1 and TRBJ2-2; TRBD2 matches at 12 bases. The TCR was taken from a woman aged 30 to 39 with Graves' hyperthyroidism that later progressed to Graves' ophthalmopathy. Sequencing was carried out using blood. In DNA, the CDR3 is TGCAGTGCTCTAGCGGGAGGGCAAACCGGGGCGCTGTTTTTT. It codes for CSALAGGQTGALFF.